This passage covers 23 T cell receptor beta chains from one sample sequenced in a study of shared clonotypes between healthy human individuals. Only in-frame clones appear in the TCRdb table, and some are missing; sequencing was by immunoSEQ multiplex PCR. The repertoire consists of roughly 650,000 clones, with around 97% occurring once and the leading ten covering less than 0.065%. The specimen was naive CD4+ T cells sorted from blood. Subset here: CD45RA+ positively selected. All receptors derive from a woman aged 25 to 45 in good health.

This rearrangement joins TRBV9 to TRBJ2-2; D not certain. V dropped 1 base and J dropped 0 bases, with 13 bases sitting between them. Germline-derived CDR1 and CDR2 are SGDLS and YYNGEE. The CDR3 spans 17 residues. The CDR3, as DNA: TGTGCCAGCAGCGTAAACACCAATCCGCCGAACACCGGGGAGCTGTTTTTT. Its translation: CASSVNTNPPNTGELFF. The whole variable domain, remainder taken from reference TRBV9 and TRBJ2-2, is DSGVTQTPKHLITATGQRVTLRCSPRSGDLSVYWYQQSLDQGLQFLIQYYNGEERAKGNILERFSAQQFPDLHSELNLSSLELGDSALYFCASSVNTNPPNTGELFFGEGSRLTVL.

V and J are TRBV6-4 and TRBJ2-1, with D tentatively TRBD1 (6 bases). Germline CDR1 is MRHNA and CDR2 is SNTAGT. The CDR3 extends over 13 amino acids. V lost 5 bases, J lost 6 bases, and 11 bases lay in between. Written as DNA, the CDR3 is TGTGCCAGCAGTCCAGGACAGTTCAATGAGCAGTTCTTC. Amino acid sequence: CASSPGQFNEQFF.

The V and J genes are TRBV6-7 and TRBJ2-2; 14 nucleotides match TRBD2. TRBV6-7 falls under the ORF class, with uncertain function. The CDR3 sequence is 18 residues long. Trimming cost V 2 bases and J 13 bases; bases outside gene matches: 15. The CDR3: CASSYRSVGLAGVKGLFF. For the CDR3, the DNA is TGTGCCAGCAGTTACCGGTCTGTGGGACTAGCGGGAGTAAAAGGGCTGTTTTTT.

This clone came up a few times. Other DNA sequences from this sample encode an identical CDR3 as well. The rearrangement joins TRBV5-1 to TRBJ2-7; D gene unclear. CDR3 size: 12 residues. V shed 0 bases and J shed 2 bases, with 3 bases lying between them. From germline, CDR1 is SGHRS and CDR2 YFSETQ. In nucleotides, the CDR3 is TGCGCCAGCAGCTTGGGGGCCTACGAGCAGTACTTC. Its protein product is CASSLGAYEQYF.

This sequence joins TRBV10-3 and TRBJ1-4; TRBD1 agrees at 10 bases. Unmatched junction bases numbered 3, after V lost 2 bases and J lost 0 bases. The germline CDR1 and CDR2 sequences are ENHRY and SYGVKD. The CDR3 length is 17 residues. The CDR3 loop is CAISEPGTGATNEKLFF. The CDR3 DNA reads TGTGCCATCAGTGAGCCCGGGACAGGGGCAACTAATGAAAAACTGTTTTTT.

The V gene is TRBV5-1, the J gene TRBJ2-2, with D possibly called TRBD1 or TRBD2 (5 bases each). The CDR3 contains 15 residues. V was trimmed by 1 base and J by 3 bases, leaving 10 bases between them. Germline loops: CDR1 SGHRS, CDR2 YFSETQ. CDR3 in DNA: TGCGCCAGCAGCTTGCGGGGCCATGACACCGGGGAGCTGTTTTTT. Translated: CASSLRGHDTGELFF. Full variable domain (missing parts from reference TRBV5-1 and TRBJ2-2): KAGVTQTPRYLIKTRGQQVTLSCSPISGHRSVSWYQQTPGQGLQFLFEYFSETQRNKGNFPGRFSGRQFSNSRSEMNVSTLELGDSALYLCASSLRGHDTGELFFGEGSRLTVL.

The chain recombines TRBV6-5 with TRBJ1-3; D gene unclear. V was pared by 0 bases and J by 2 bases, with 11 bases between. This CDR3 is 16 amino acids long. Germline assignment: CDR1 MNHEY and CDR2 SVGAGI. This chain's CDR3 is CASSYSTGFTGNTIYF. For the CDR3, the DNA is TGTGCCAGCAGTTACTCGACGGGGTTTACTGGAAACACCATATATTTT.

J is TRBJ1-4 and V is TRBV15; a weak D match, TRBD1 (5 bases). The CDR3 extends over 13 amino acids. CDR1 LNHNV and CDR2 YYDKDF come from the germline V gene (reference sequence). V lost 1 base to trimming and J lost 9 bases, with 9 bases between them. The CDR3 sequence: CATSRGGPKKLFF. The CDR3, as DNA: TGTGCCACCAGCAGAGGGGGACCTAAAAAACTGTTTTTT.

The chain links TRBV19 to TRBJ1-5; no clear D. The CDR3 is 15 amino acids. The ends were cut back, 7 bases at V and 4 bases at J, with 17 bases in the middle. Germline V gives CDR1 LNHDA, CDR2 SQIVND (reference sequence). Here the CDR3 DNA reads TGTGCCAGTACCAAAACCGCCAGGAAGAATCAGCCCCAGCATTTT. The encoded protein is CASTKTARKNQPQHF.

The J gene is TRBJ2-7, the V gene TRBV27; 7 nucleotides agree with TRBD1. Germline V gene data show CDR1 as MNHEY and CDR2 as SMNVEV (reference sequence). The CDR3 has 15 amino acids. V lost 5 bases to trimming and J lost 0 bases; unmatched junction nucleotides: 7. CDR3 amino acids: CASSRQGSSSYEQYF. As DNA, the CDR3 is TGTGCCAGCAGTCGACAGGGTTCCAGCTCCTACGAGCAGTACTTC.

This clone was detected once. This chain links TRBV6-4 with TRBJ2-6, with unresolved D. CDR1 is MRHNA, CDR2 SNTAGT, per germline. This CDR3 contains 17 residues. The V gene lost 6 bases and the J gene lost 0 bases, with 15 bases spanning the gap. In DNA form, the CDR3 reads TGTGCCAGCAGCGGTCGCCCAGGCAACTCTGGGGCCAACGTCCTGACTTTC. Amino acids: CASSGRPGNSGANVLTF.

The chain employs TRBV6-1 and TRBJ2-7; D perhaps matches TRBD1 (7 bases). CDR3 length: 14 residues. The germline V gene has CDR1 MNHNS and CDR2 SASEGT. With 7 bases removed from V and 7 bases from J, the gap between germline ends came to 20 bases. CDR3 sequence (DNA): TGTGCCAGCAAGTTGGGACAGTGGGCGGGGGAGCAGTACTTC. Its protein is CASKLGQWAGEQYF.

This clone was detected only a few times. V and J are TRBV28 and TRBJ1-2; a possible D gene is TRBD1 (5 bases). This CDR3 region has 14 residues. Germline assignment: CDR1 MDHEN and CDR2 SYDVKM. The V gene lost 6 bases and the J gene lost 1 base, with 12 bases spanning the gap. The CDR3 DNA reads as TGTGCCAGCAGCACAGGAGCCGATAACTATGGCTACACCTTC. Its protein product is CASSTGADNYGYTF.

The gene calls are TRBV6-1 and TRBJ2-3; the match to TRBD1 covers 7 bases. Germline CDR1 MNHNS, CDR2 SASEGT. The CDR3 is 15 residues long. With 1 base clipped from V and 5 bases from J, the junction kept 6 bases outside the gene matches. The CDR3 DNA reads as TGTGCCAGCAGTGAAGGCGTCAGGGGGAGAGATACGCAGTATTTT. Amino acid sequence: CASSEGVRGRDTQYF.

The chain is built from TRBV7-2 and TRBJ2-2, with a possible D match to TRBD2 (6 bases). V lost 5 bases and J 3 bases, leaving 13 bases between the germline ends. This CDR3 contains 15 residues. Germline assignment: CDR1 SGHTA and CDR2 FQGNSA. The CDR3 region is CASSLTGEDTGELFF. The CDR3 nucleotides read TGTGCCAGCAGCCTAACGGGGGAAGACACCGGGGAGCTGTTTTTT.

This chain links TRBV5-4 with TRBJ2-5; tentatively, D is TRBD1 (6 bases). This CDR3 has 13 amino acids. Germline values: CDR1 SGHNT, CDR2 YYREEE (reference sequence). Trimming pared 4 bases from V and 3 bases from J, leaving 10 bases between. DNA for the CDR3: TGTGCCAGCAGCCTAAACAGGGAAGAGACCCAGTACTTC. It codes for CASSLNREETQYF.

The chain has TRBV15 and TRBJ1-5; D unresolved. CDR1 is LNHNV, CDR2 YYDKDF, per germline (reference sequence). The CDR3 loop spans 17 amino acids. Trimming pared 0 bases from V and 6 bases from J, leaving 18 bases between. CDR3: CATSRDQEITISQPQHF. The CDR3 region has the DNA TGTGCCACCAGCAGAGATCAGGAGATCACAATTAGTCAGCCCCAGCATTTT.

This clone appeared once. The chain links TRBV27 to TRBJ1-4, with D perhaps TRBD1 (5 bases). Germline values: CDR1 MNHEY, CDR2 SMNVEV (reference sequence). The length of the CDR3 is 18 residues. The V end lost 6 bases, the J end lost 4 bases, and 24 bases lay between the germline ends. The CDR3 nucleotides are TGTGCCAGCAGGGGTATCAGGGCCAGCCTAAGCGTTAATGAAAAACTGTTTTTT. This gives the protein CASRGIRASLSVNEKLFF.

The chain links TRBV6-5 to TRBJ1-4; 8 bases fit TRBD1. Germline V CDR1 and CDR2: MNHEY, SVGAGI. The CDR3 has 14 amino acids. With V trimmed by 6 bases and J by 11 bases, 11 bases remained unmatched. The CDR3 sequence is CASRETGASMKLFF. The CDR3 DNA reads as TGTGCCAGCAGAGAGACAGGGGCTAGCATGAAACTGTTTTTT.

The chain combines TRBV5-1 with TRBJ2-3; TRBD2 matches 9 bases. V gave up 4 bases and J gave up 0 bases; unmatched junction bases: 3. The CDR3 extends over 15 amino acids. Per the germline V gene, CDR1 is SGHRS and CDR2 is YFSETQ. In DNA form, the CDR3 reads TGCGCCAGCAGCCCAAGCGGGAGGAGCACAGATACGCAGTATTTT. It is translated as CASSPSGRSTDTQYF.

This sequence joins TRBV25-1 and TRBJ1-5; the D is unclear. The CDR3 extends over 13 amino acids. Looked up from germline, CDR1 is MGHDK and CDR2 is SYGVNS. V shed 6 bases and J shed 7 bases, with 13 bases lying between them. The CDR3 sequence: CASSPPGGQPQHF. The CDR3 region has the DNA TGTGCCAGCAGCCCCCCGGGAGGACAGCCCCAGCATTTT.

The rearrangement links TRBV5-4 to TRBJ2-7, with TRBD2 matching 12 bases. Germline CDR1 SGHNT, CDR2 YYREEE (reference sequence). The CDR3 sequence is 18 residues long. Trimming at V came to 0 bases and at J to 0 bases, leaving 7 bases not matched to a gene. CDR3 loop: CASSLALTSGSSSYEQYF. The CDR3 DNA is TGTGCCAGCAGCTTGGCTTTGACTAGCGGGAGTAGCTCCTACGAGCAGTACTTC.

V is TRBV4-1 and J is TRBJ1-2; TRBD1 agrees at 10 bases. The V gene's germline CDR1 is MGHRA and CDR2 YSYEKL. Trimming took 1 base from V and 8 from J; bases not matched to a gene: 4. This CDR3 region has 14 residues. The CDR3 is CASSQVGQGNGYTF. Written as DNA, the CDR3 is TGCGCCAGCAGCCAAGTGGGACAGGGGAACGGCTACACCTTC.